One and the same sample provided the 15 T cell receptor beta chains below, sequenced in a study of regulatory T cells in long-lasting Graves disease. iRepertoire HTBI primers and Arm-PCR of CDR3 regions built TCR beta libraries. MiXCR was run by TCRdb on the multiplex PCR reads, yielding one entry per CDR3 protein. The data show under 300,000 distinct CDR3 sequences, with about 16% seen just once and 22% held by the top ten. Time point noted: newly diagnosed GD, antithyroid drugs for less than 3 months. The TCR library was made from RNA extracted from PBMCs. The source material was peripheral blood mononuclear cells (PBMCs), sampled at new diagnosis, from a patient treated with antithyroid drugs. Source of these receptors: a female donor with Graves disease.

The table lists this clonotype with a count of one. This probably arose from a read error, given a far larger clone one base away. The chain links TRBV11-2 to TRBJ2-7, with unresolved D. The J call is in doubt because the DNA end fits TRBJ2-5 better. Germline V lookup: CDR1 SGHAT, CDR2 FQNNGV. The CDR3 length is 13 residues. DNA of the CDR3: TGTGCCAGCAGCCCAAATCCAGCGGAGACCCAGTACTTC. Its protein product is CASSPNPAETQYF.

There are many counts of this clonotype. The chain couples TRBV11-2 to TRBJ1-3; D is undetermined. CDR3 length equals 12 residues. V was cut by 1 base and J by 4 bases, with 2 bases left in between. The V gene's germline CDR1 is SGHAT and CDR2 FQNNGV. The CDR3 nucleotides read TGTGCCAGCAGCTTAGTAGGAAACACCATATATTTT. Its protein product is CASSLVGNTIYF.

Remarks on this clonotype: Since a far larger clone is one base different, this is likely a read error. The chain employs TRBV2 and TRBJ2-1; D remains unclear. With the DNA end fitting TRBJ2-5 better, the J assignment may be wrong. Looked up from germline, CDR1 is SNHLY and CDR2 is FYNNEI. The CDR3 sequence is 13 residues long. CDR3 region: CASNFALRETQYF. CDR3 DNA: TGTGCCAGCAACTTCGCCTTACGGGAGACCCAGTACTTC.

The chain combines TRBV5-6 with TRBJ2-7; D gene ambiguous. V lost 4 bases and J lost 4, with 18 bases in between. This CDR3 comprises 15 residues. Per germline, CDR1 SGHDT and CDR2 YYEEEE. CDR3 nucleotides: TGTGCCAGCAGCCCGAGGTGGGGTTGGCGGTACGAGCAGTACTTC. Translated: CASSPRWGWRYEQYF.

Many counts were recorded for this clonotype. V and J are TRBV6-1 and TRBJ2-7, with D possibly matching TRBD2 (5 bases). This CDR3 has 14 residues. Germline V CDR1 and CDR2: MNHNS, SASEGT. The V end was cut by 5 bases, the J end by 5 bases, with 16 bases between. The CDR3 region has the DNA TGTGCCAGCAGTCGGACGGGGAACACCCACGAGCAGTACTTC. Translating it yields CASSRTGNTHEQYF.

This clonotype was counted many times. The chain couples TRBV6-1 to TRBJ1-1; D remains ambiguous. Per the germline V gene, CDR1 is MNHNS and CDR2 is SASEGT. Trimming removed 6 bases at V and 7 bases at J, with 12 bases between. The CDR3 is made up of 12 amino acids. The CDR3 DNA reads as TGTGCCAGCAGCCACCCGGGTAATGAAGCTTTCTTT. Translation: CASSHPGNEAFF.

Ten or more counts support this clonotype. V and J are TRBV6-1 and TRBJ1-6; D unclear. Trimming pared 8 bases from V and 5 bases from J, leaving 7 bases between. CDR3 length: 12 amino acids. Germline-derived CDR1 and CDR2 are MNHNS and SASEGT. The CDR3 reads CASQGDNSPLHF. The CDR3 bases are TGTGCCAGCCAAGGAGATAATTCACCCCTCCACTTT.

Ten or more counts support this clonotype. The gene calls are TRBV24-1 and TRBJ2-3; 14 positions agree with TRBD2. Per germline, CDR1 KGHDR and CDR2 SFDVKD. The CDR3 is 18 amino acids. The V gene end was trimmed by 3 bases and the J gene end by 5 bases; junction bases not matched to a gene: 9. In nucleotides, the CDR3 is TGTGCCACCAGTGATATCCCACGGACTAGCGGGGGGCGAGATACGCAGTATTTT. As protein: CATSDIPRTSGGRDTQYF.

This clonotype came up a few times. One junction end disagrees with the germline gene, perhaps due to a read error. The rearrangement joins TRBV9 to TRBJ1-3; D not resolved. Germline CDR1 is SGDLS and CDR2 is YYNGEE. The CDR3 runs to 13 residues. The chain's CDR3 is CASQTEAGNTIYF. In DNA, the CDR3 is TGTGCCAGTCAAACAGAAGCTGGAAATACCATATATTTT.

This clonotype has ten or more counts. The V and J genes are TRBV20-1 and TRBJ2-7; TRBD2 agrees at 9 bases. The germline V gene has CDR1 DFQATT and CDR2 SNEGSKA (reference sequence). The CDR3 consists of 16 residues. The V and J ends lost 0 bases and 2 bases, in that order; junction bases with no gene match: 8. The CDR3 DNA is TGCAGTGCTAGAGATCCCGCAGCTAGCGGGACCTACGAGCAGTACTTC. It specifies CSARDPAASGTYEQYF.

This clonotype was counted many times. The chain couples TRBV24-1 to TRBJ1-5; D call uncertain. CDR1 is KGHDR, CDR2 SFDVKD, per germline. The CDR3 sequence is 15 residues long. The V end was cut by 2 bases, the J end by 2 bases, with 9 bases between. CDR3 bases: TGTGCCACCAGTGATTCAGACACGGGCAATCAGCCCCAGCATTTT. Protein product: CATSDSDTGNQPQHF.

The V gene is TRBV4-3, the J gene TRBJ2-3, with D unresolved. Trimming left V 1 base short and J 0 bases short, with 8 bases between. Germline CDR1 LGHNA, CDR2 YSLEER. The CDR3 contains 15 residues. In DNA form, the CDR3 reads TGCGCCAGCAGCCAAGCTTACAGCAGCACAGATACGCAGTATTTT. Protein sequence: CASSQAYSSTDTQYF.

This clonotype occurred many times. This chain connects TRBV12-3 or TRBV12-4 to TRBJ2-2, with D possibly TRBD2 on 5 matching bases. Trimming cost V 5 bases and J 3 bases, with 16 bases left between them. This CDR3 is 16 amino acids long. This chain's CDR3 is CASSNSGRTYTGELFF. Here the CDR3 DNA reads TGTGCCAGCAGTAACTCCGGGCGGACTTACACCGGGGAGCTGTTTTTT.

This clonotype occurred many times. The rearrangement links TRBV19 to TRBJ1-3; no clear D gene. Germline V gene data show CDR1 as LNHDA and CDR2 as SQIVND (reference sequence). The CDR3 is 15 residues long. Trimming stripped 3 bases from V and 0 bases from J, with 9 bases between. The CDR3: CASSMRGSSGNTIYF. The CDR3 DNA reads TGTGCCAGTAGTATGAGAGGCAGCTCTGGAAACACCATATATTTT. Full variable domain (outside the CDR3, taken from reference TRBV19 and TRBJ1-3): DGGITQSPKYLFRKEGQNVTLSCEQNLNHDAMYWYRQDPGQGLRLIYYSQIVNDFQKGDIAEGYSVSREKKESFPLTVTSAQKNPTAFYLCASSMRGSSGNTIYFGEGSWLTVV.

V gene TRBV2 combines with J gene TRBJ1-1, with 8 bases that match TRBD1. This CDR3 spans 13 amino acids. CDR1 and CDR2 (germline): SNHLY, FYNNEI. V shed 7 bases, J shed 6 bases, and the junction held 7 bases outside the gene matches. The CDR3 nucleotides are TGTGCCAGCAATCAGGGGGCGGGATCTGAAGCTTTCTTT. This translates into CASNQGAGSEAFF.